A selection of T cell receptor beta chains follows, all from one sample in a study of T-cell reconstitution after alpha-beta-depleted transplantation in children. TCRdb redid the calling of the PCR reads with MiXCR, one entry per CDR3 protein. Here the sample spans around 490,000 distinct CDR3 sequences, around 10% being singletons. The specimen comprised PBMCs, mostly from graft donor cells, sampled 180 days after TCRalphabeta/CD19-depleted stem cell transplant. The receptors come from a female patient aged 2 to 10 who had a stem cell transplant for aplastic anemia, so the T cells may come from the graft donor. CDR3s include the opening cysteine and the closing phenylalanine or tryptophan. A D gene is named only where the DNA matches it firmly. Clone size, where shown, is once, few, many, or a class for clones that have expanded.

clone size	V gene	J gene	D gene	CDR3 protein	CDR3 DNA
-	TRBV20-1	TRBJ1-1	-	CSARRNTPGNTEAFF	TGCAGTGCTAGACGCAACACCCCAGGGAACACTGAAGCTTTCTTT
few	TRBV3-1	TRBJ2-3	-	CASSQKRPAGTTQYF	TGTGCCAGCAGCCAAAAAAGACCGGCAGGAACCACGCAGTATTTT
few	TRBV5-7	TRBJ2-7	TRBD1	CASSPGTGNKQYF	TGTGCCAGCAGCCCCGGGACAGGGAATAAGCAGTACTTC
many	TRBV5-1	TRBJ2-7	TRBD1	CASRAGGAYEQYF	TGCGCCAGCAGGGCAGGGGGCGCCTACGAGCAGTACTTC
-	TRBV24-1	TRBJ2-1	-	CATGASSSYNEQFF	TGTGCCACCGGGGCGTCGAGCTCCTACAATGAGCAGTTCTTC
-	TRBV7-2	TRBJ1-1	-	CASSLYFGGTEAFF	TGTGCCAGCAGCTTATACTTTGGGGGCACTGAAGCTTTCTTT
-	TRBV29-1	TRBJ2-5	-	CSVEVLGADETQYF	TGCAGCGTTGAAGTGCTGGGGGCGGATGAGACCCAGTACTTC
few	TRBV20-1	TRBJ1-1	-	CSVPGTEAFF	TGCAGTGTCCCTGGAACTGAAGCTTTCTTT
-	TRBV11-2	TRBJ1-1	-	CASSFGQANTEAFF	TGTGCCAGCAGCTTCGGGCAGGCGAACACTGAAGCTTTCTTT
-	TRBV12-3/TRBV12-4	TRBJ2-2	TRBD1	CASQGDNTGELFF	TGTGCCAGCCAGGGGGATAACACCGGGGAGCTGTTTTTT
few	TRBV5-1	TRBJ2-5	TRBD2	CASNQAGVGETQYF	TGCGCCAGCAACCAAGCGGGAGTGGGGGAGACCCAGTACTTC
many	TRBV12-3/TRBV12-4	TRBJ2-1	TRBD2	CASSLSGGPNEQFF	TGTGCCAGCAGCCTTAGCGGGGGGCCCAATGAGCAGTTCTTC
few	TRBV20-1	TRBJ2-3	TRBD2	CSAGGSGSRTDTQYF	TGCAGTGCTGGGGGGAGCGGGAGCCGCACAGATACGCAGTATTTT
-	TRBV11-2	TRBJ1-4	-	CASGPTGRREATNEKLFF	TGTGCCAGCGGCCCTACGGGACGGCGGGAGGCAACTAATGAAAAACTGTTTTTT
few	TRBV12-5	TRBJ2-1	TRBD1	CASGLVLPQGANEQFF	TGTGCTAGTGGTTTGGTACTCCCGCAGGGGGCGAATGAGCAGTTCTTC
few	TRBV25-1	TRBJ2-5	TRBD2	CASSELRGSAETQYF	TGTGCCAGCAGTGAACTTCGCGGGAGTGCGGAGACCCAGTACTTC
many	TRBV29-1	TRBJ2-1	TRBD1	CSVEGNRGLSYNEQFF	TGCAGCGTCGAAGGAAACAGGGGTTTGTCCTACAATGAGCAGTTCTTC
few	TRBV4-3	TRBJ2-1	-	CASSQDLRGSYNEQFF	TGCGCCAGCAGCCAAGATCTAAGGGGGTCCTACAATGAGCAGTTCTTC
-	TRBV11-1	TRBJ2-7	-	CASSLALGAFYEQYF	TGTGCCAGCAGCTTAGCGCTGGGAGCATTCTACGAGCAGTACTTC
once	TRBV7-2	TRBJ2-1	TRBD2	CASSSLAGGYYTEQFF	TGTGCCAGCAGCTCACTAGCGGGAGGGTACTACACTGAGCAGTTCTTC